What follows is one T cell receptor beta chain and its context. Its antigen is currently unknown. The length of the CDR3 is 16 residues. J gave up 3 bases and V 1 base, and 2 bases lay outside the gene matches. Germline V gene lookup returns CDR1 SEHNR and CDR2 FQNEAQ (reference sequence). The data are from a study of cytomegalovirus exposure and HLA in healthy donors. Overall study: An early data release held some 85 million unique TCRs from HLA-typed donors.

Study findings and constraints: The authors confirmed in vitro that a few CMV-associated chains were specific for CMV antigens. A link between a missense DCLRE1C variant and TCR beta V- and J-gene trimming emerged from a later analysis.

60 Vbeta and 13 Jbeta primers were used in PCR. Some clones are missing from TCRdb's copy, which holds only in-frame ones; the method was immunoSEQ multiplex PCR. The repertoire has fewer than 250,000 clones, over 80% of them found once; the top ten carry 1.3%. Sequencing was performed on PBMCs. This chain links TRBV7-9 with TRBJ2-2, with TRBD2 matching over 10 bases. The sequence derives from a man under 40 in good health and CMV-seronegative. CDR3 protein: CASSLELAGDTGELFF. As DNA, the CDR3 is TGTGCCAGCAGCTTAGAGCTAGCGGGAGACACCGGGGAGCTGTTTTTT.